The rows below give T cell receptor beta chains drawn from one sample of a study of beta chain features in type 1 diabetes. Here immunoSEQ multiplex PCR was the method, and the copy in TCRdb shows in-frame clones only, minus some. The data contain about 200,000 clones, approximately 11% of them singletons. The sequenced material came from central memory CD4+ T cells from blood. These receptors originate from a man aged 18-30 years in good health. Each CDR3 is given with its conserved first and last residue. D genes are given only for firm matches. Size is omitted from some rows. Given values are once, few, many or a class for expanded clones.

d_gene | abundance | j_gene | v_gene | CDR3nt | CDR3aa
- | few | TRBJ2-2 | TRBV7-9 | TGTGCCAGCAGCCCACCCGGGGGTGGGACCGGGGAGCTGTTTTTT | CASSPPGGGTGELFF
TRBD2 | few | TRBJ2-1 | TRBV29-1 | TGCAGCGTTGAGGGACTAGCTATAAAGAGCTCCTACAATGAGCAGTTCTTC | CSVEGLAIKSSYNEQFF
TRBD1 | few | TRBJ2-1 | TRBV5-4 | TGTGCCAGCAGTGGGACAGGGTACAATGAGCAGTTCTTC | CASSGTGYNEQFF
TRBD1 | - | TRBJ2-7 | TRBV7-2 | TGTGCCAGCAGCCCAACGAGGGACAGGGTCTACGAGCAGTACTTC | CASSPTRDRVYEQYF
TRBD1 | many | TRBJ1-1 | TRBV6-5 | TGTGCCAGCAGTTACTCCCAGGGGGGGACTGAAGCTTTCTTT | CASSYSQGGTEAFF
- | few | TRBJ2-5 | TRBV29-1 | TGCAGCGTTTTACAGGAATGGGAGACCCAGTACTTC | CSVLQEWETQYF
- | few | TRBJ2-4 | TRBV27 | TGTGCCAGCAGCCCCTGGGGAGTCGGAAACATTCAGTACTTC | CASSPWGVGNIQYF
TRBD2 | - | TRBJ2-1 | TRBV7-2 | TGTGCCAGCAGCCCAACGGGGGGAGCGAGGTTCTTC | CASSPTGGARFF
- | many | TRBJ2-3 | TRBV2 | TGTGCCAGCAGTGAGAACAGCAAGTTACGCACAGATACGCAGTATTTT | CASSENSKLRTDTQYF
- | many | TRBJ2-4 | TRBV15 | TGTGCCACCAGCAGAGATGCAGGGGACATTCAGTACTTC | CATSRDAGDIQYF
- | - | TRBJ1-5 | TRBV7-2 | TGTGCCAGCAGCTTATCCCAGCCCAAGGCCCAGCATTTT | CASSLSQPKAQHF
- | many | TRBJ2-5 | TRBV9 | TGTGCCAGCAGCGGCCGCGGTTCCGGGATGGGACAAGAGACCCAGTACTTC | CASSGRGSGMGQETQYF
TRBD2 | few | TRBJ2-7 | TRBV4-2 | TGTGCCAGCAGCCTCACGAAGCGGGAGCTGATGTACGAGCAGTACTTC | CASSLTKRELMYEQYF
TRBD2 | many | TRBJ2-3 | TRBV7-9 | TGTGCCAGCAGCTCGACCGGGACTAGGGGATCGGATACGCAGTATTTT | CASSSTGTRGSDTQYF
TRBD1 | few | TRBJ2-7 | TRBV30 | TGTGCCTGGAGCGGGGACAGGTTGAGGTTCGAGCAGTACTTC | CAWSGDRLRFEQYF
- | - | TRBJ1-4 | TRBV12-2 | TGTGCAAGTCGCTCCTCCGGGGGGGCTAATGAAAAACTGTTTTTT | CASRSSGGANEKLFF
- | - | TRBJ1-2 | TRBV29-1 | TGCAGCGTTGACCCGGAACAGGGAGGCTACACCTTC | CSVDPEQGGYTF
- | few | TRBJ2-7 | TRBV4-1 | TGCGCCAGCAGCCCCAGGGCAGGGGCTTCCTACGAGCAGTACTTC | CASSPRAGASYEQYF
TRBD1 | few | TRBJ2-1 | TRBV29-1 | TGCAGCGTTGGGGGACAGGGAGACAATGAGCAGTTCTTC | CSVGGQGDNEQFF
- | few | TRBJ1-5 | TRBV2 | TGTGCCAGCAGTCGGACCCCCCGGCCCCAGCATTTT | CASSRTPRPQHF
- | few | TRBJ2-1 | TRBV7-2 | TGTGCCAGCAGCCGTGGGGGAGGAGATTACAATGAGCAGTTCTTC | CASSRGGGDYNEQFF
- | - | TRBJ2-2 | TRBV19 | TGTGCCAGTAGGTCCAGGGACGGAACCGGGGAGCTGTTTTTT | CASRSRDGTGELFF
- | - | TRBJ2-4 | TRBV4-3 | TGCGCCAGCAGCCAAGTAACAGTCGGAAACATTCAGTACTTC | CASSQVTVGNIQYF
TRBD1 | - | TRBJ2-7 | TRBV29-1 | TGCAGCGTTGGCTGGGACAGGGGACGCAACGAGCAGTACTTC | CSVGWDRGRNEQYF
TRBD1 | few | TRBJ2-7 | TRBV7-7 | TGTGCTAGCAGCCTGGGACAGGGGTCAAAGCAGTACTTC | CASSLGQGSKQYF
TRBD1 | few | TRBJ2-7 | TRBV30 | TGTGCCTGGGATACGCTCGCCACAGGGGGCGCAAATTTCGAGCAGTACTTC | CAWDTLATGGANFEQYF
- | few | TRBJ2-1 | TRBV27 | TGTGCCAGCCAGGCTGAGGCGGGATCCTACAATGAGCAGTTCTTC | CASQAEAGSYNEQFF
- | - | TRBJ2-5 | TRBV5-1 | TGCGCCAGCAGCCTCTTGGGGGCTGAGACCCAGTACTTC | CASSLLGAETQYF
TRBD2 | few | TRBJ2-4 | TRBV30 | TGTGCCTGTGAGGGAGGGGCCAAAAACATTCAGTACTTC | CACEGGAKNIQYF
- | - | TRBJ1-2 | TRBV6-1 | TGTGCCAGCATGGCTAACTATGGCTACACCTTC | CASMANYGYTF
- | - | TRBJ2-1 | TRBV10-3 | TGTGCCATCAGTGAGAGGGAAACTGAGCAGTTCTTC | CAISERETEQFF
TRBD1 | many | TRBJ2-3 | TRBV11-2 | TGTGCCAGCATCGCCGGACAGGGAAGGTGGGATACGCAGTATTTT | CASIAGQGRWDTQYF
TRBD2 | - | TRBJ2-7 | TRBV4-3 | TGCGCCAGCAGCCAGTTAGCGGGGTACGAGCAGTACTTC | CASSQLAGYEQYF
- | many | TRBJ2-5 | TRBV7-6 | TGTGCCAGCAGCTCCGTCGCCACGGGAGAGACCCAGTACTTC | CASSSVATGETQYF
- | few | TRBJ2-7 | TRBV2 | TGTGCCAGCACCAGGGTCGAGCAGTACTTC | CASTRVEQYF
- | - | TRBJ2-7 | TRBV30 | TGTGCCTGGAGTGTGATCTACGAGCAGTACTTC | CAWSVIYEQYF
- | few | TRBJ2-7 | TRBV6-1 | TGTGCCAGCAGCCAGGACACTAACAGCGTCCACGAGCAGTACTTC | CASSQDTNSVHEQYF
- | few | TRBJ2-7 | TRBV6-6 | TGTGCCAGCAGCATAGACACCGACTCCTACGAGCAGTACTTC | CASSIDTDSYEQYF
TRBD1 | many | TRBJ2-1 | TRBV7-3 | TGTGCCAGCAGCGACGGGACAGGCCTTAATGAGCAGTTCTTC | CASSDGTGLNEQFF
- | few | TRBJ2-1 | TRBV6-5 | TGTGCCAGCAGTTACAAGCGAGACAGTTACAATGAGCAGTTCTTC | CASSYKRDSYNEQFF
TRBD1 | - | TRBJ2-1 | TRBV7-2 | TGTGCCAGCAGTTCCCAGGGGGATGAGCAGTTCTTC | CASSSQGDEQFF
- | few | TRBJ2-7 | TRBV11-2 | TGTGCCAGCAGTTACAATTCAGGGTCCGAGCAGTACTTC | CASSYNSGSEQYF
TRBD2 | - | TRBJ2-5 | TRBV5-1 | TGCGCCAGCAGCTCCACTAGCGGGGGAGAGACCCAGTACTTC | CASSSTSGGETQYF
TRBD1 | - | TRBJ1-1 | TRBV6-6 | TGTGCCAGCAGGTCGACAGGGGGAAGGACTGAAGCTTTCTTT | CASRSTGGRTEAFF
- | few | TRBJ2-1 | TRBV7-9 | TGTGCCAGCAGCTTAGAGGGAGGCAGTGAGCAGTTCTTC | CASSLEGGSEQFF
- | few | TRBJ2-1 | TRBV7-2 | TGTGCCAGCAGCTTAGGTAGGCACAATGAGCAGTTCTTC | CASSLGRHNEQFF
- | many | TRBJ2-7 | TRBV11-2 | TGTGCCAGCAGCTTACCCAGGGGGGGCCACGAGCAGTACTTC | CASSLPRGGHEQYF
- | many | TRBJ2-6 | TRBV9 | TGTGCCAGCAGCGGACGGGAGTCTGGGGCCAACGTCCTGACTTTC | CASSGRESGANVLTF
TRBD1 | - | TRBJ2-1 | TRBV4-2 | TGTGCCAGCAGCCAAGATCCGGGGACAGGGTCAAGTGAGCAGTTCTTC | CASSQDPGTGSSEQFF
- | - | TRBJ2-3 | TRBV6-6 | TGTGCCAGCAGATCCCCACAACCCACAGATACGCAGTATTTT | CASRSPQPTDTQYF
- | many | TRBJ1-1 | TRBV30 | TGTGCCTGGAGTAAGGATCCGAACACTGAAGCTTTCTTT | CAWSKDPNTEAFF
TRBD2 | - | TRBJ2-7 | TRBV4-2 | TGTGCCAGCAGCCAAGAAAGCGGGAGGTTCTCCTACGAGCAGTACTTC | CASSQESGRFSYEQYF
- | few | TRBJ1-5 | TRBV15 | TGTGCCACCAGCAGAGATGTCAGGGCGGATCAGCCCCAGCATTTT | CATSRDVRADQPQHF
TRBD2 | few | TRBJ2-3 | TRBV2 | TGTGCCAGCACTCACCGACTAGCGACAGATACGCAGTATTTT | CASTHRLATDTQYF
TRBD1 | - | TRBJ2-5 | TRBV30 | TGTGCCTGTAGAGAGACAGGGAAATATTCGGAGACCCAGTACTTC | CACRETGKYSETQYF
- | - | TRBJ2-6 | TRBV19 | TGTGCCAGTAGCCCTCCCTCTGGGGCCAACGTCCTGACTTTC | CASSPPSGANVLTF
TRBD2 | - | TRBJ2-7 | TRBV19 | TGTGCCAGTACCGGACTAGCGGGAGGCTACGAGCAGTACTTC | CASTGLAGGYEQYF
- | - | TRBJ2-1 | TRBV11-2 | TGTGCCAGCAGCTTAGACGGGTACGCTGATGAGCAGTTCTTC | CASSLDGYADEQFF
- | few | TRBJ1-1 | TRBV7-2 | TGTGCCAGCAGCCTTCGGACAGAGAACACTGAAGCTTTCTTT | CASSLRTENTEAFF
- | - | TRBJ2-1 | TRBV25-1 | TGTGCCAGCAGTGAAGTAGTGGGAGTTTCCTACAATGAGCAGTTCTTC | CASSEVVGVSYNEQFF